A single sample gave rise to the 23 T cell receptor beta chains below, sequenced in a study of response to subunit inactivated influenza vaccine. TCRdb used MiXCR to reprocess the RT-PCR reads, holding one entry per CDR3 protein. The table includes 650,000 to 800,000 distinct CDR3 sequences, approximately 17% detected once. Sequences were derived from PBMCs from blood, sampled 5 days after vaccination. The receptors originated from a man over 45 who received an inactivated influenza vaccine.

This clonotype has a handful of counts. V and J are TRBV21-1 and TRBJ1-4; TRBD1 is the table's D call, not checked against the DNA. TRBV21-1 is listed as a pseudogene. This CDR3 contains 16 residues. The CDR3: CASSKAPDQSREKLFF. The CDR3 region has the DNA TGTGCCAGCAGCAAAGCCCCGGACCAATCGAGGGAAAAACTGTTTTTT.

This clonotype was detected a few times. The V and J genes are TRBV5-5 and TRBJ2-1; TRBD2 aligns across 10 bases. The J segment lost 7 bases and the V segment lost 4 bases, leaving 8 bases of the junction unmatched. The CDR3 runs 15 residues. CDR1 and CDR2 (germline): SGHKS, YYEKEE (reference sequence). The CDR3 DNA reads TGTGCCAGCAGCATCCTAGCGGGAGCAAAGAATGAGCAGTTCTTC. Amino acids: CASSILAGAKNEQFF.

This clonotype was observed a handful of times. The chain uses TRBV20-1 and TRBJ2-5; D tentatively fits TRBD1 or TRBD2 (6 bases each). The CDR3 contains 12 residues. The V gene's germline CDR1 is DFQATT and CDR2 SNEGSKA (reference sequence). The V and J ends lost 3 bases and 4 bases respectively, with 9 bases between them. The CDR3 protein is CSASGGTETQYF. In DNA, the CDR3 is TGCAGTGCTAGCGGGGGCACAGAGACCCAGTACTTC.

This clonotype has just a few counts. The rearrangement joins TRBV6-2 or TRBV6-3 to TRBJ2-7; D is perhaps TRBD1 (5 bases). The CDR3 extends over 14 amino acids. Germline CDR1 MNHEY, CDR2 SVGEGT. Trimming left V 2 bases short and J 3 bases short, with 11 bases between. CDR3 residues: CASSYTGQFYEQYF. CDR3 sequence (DNA): TGTGCCAGCAGTTACACAGGCCAGTTCTACGAGCAGTACTTC.

The table lists this clonotype with many counts. In DNA, the CDR3 is TGTGCCAGCAGTCGGGCCTACAATGAGCAGTTCTTC. Protein product: CASSRAYNEQFF. This chain connects TRBV6-5 to TRBJ2-1; D uncertain. V lost 5 bases to trimming and J lost 2 bases, with 4 bases between them. This CDR3 has 12 residues. CDR1 MNHEY and CDR2 SVGAGI come from the germline V gene.

The genes are TRBV4-2 and TRBJ2-5; the D gene is possibly TRBD1 (7 bases). CDR1 and CDR2 (germline): LGHNA, YNFKEQ. Trimming stripped 0 bases from V and 4 bases from J, with 12 bases between. There are 15 residues in the CDR3. The CDR3 DNA is TGTGCCAGCAGCCAAGAGGGCAGGGGGGCAGAGACCCAGTACTTC. The encoded protein is CASSQEGRGAETQYF.

V usage is TRBV29-1 and J usage is TRBJ2-7, with 7 bases fitting TRBD1. J was trimmed by 6 bases and V by 3 bases; bases with no gene match: 5. Germline V gene sequence: CDR1 SQVTM, CDR2 ANQGSEA. This CDR3 is built from 12 residues. CDR3 loop: CSVDGNRGEQYF. In DNA, the CDR3 is TGCAGCGTTGACGGCAACAGGGGCGAGCAGTACTTC.

This clonotype appeared a few times. As DNA, the CDR3 is TGCAGTGCTGCCGGCTCGAGGGAAAAACTGTTTTTT. Its translation is CSAAGSREKLFF. V gene TRBV20-1 combines with J gene TRBJ1-4; D gene unclear. The CDR3 extends over 12 amino acids. CDR1 and CDR2 from the germline V gene are DFQATT and SNEGSKA (reference sequence). Trimming removed 5 bases at V and 8 bases at J, with 12 bases between.

The chain has TRBV11-2 and TRBJ2-1; 10 nucleotides align to TRBD2. CDR1 is SGHAT, CDR2 FQNNGV, per germline. V lost 0 bases, J lost 8 bases, and 7 bases stayed unmatched. The CDR3 is 16 amino acids. This CDR3 is CASSLDRSGGAYEQFF. CDR3 sequence (DNA): TGTGCCAGCAGCTTAGATCGGAGCGGGGGGGCCTATGAGCAGTTCTTC.

V is TRBV7-8 and J is TRBJ2-2; D is undetermined. The V end lost 5 bases, the J end lost 2 bases, and 9 bases lay between the germline ends. The CDR3 sequence is 14 residues long. Per germline, CDR1 SGHVS and CDR2 FQNEAQ. This CDR3 reads CASSPSSNTGELFF. CDR3 nucleotide sequence: TGTGCCAGCAGCCCGAGCAGCAACACCGGGGAGCTGTTTTTT. Full variable domain (outside the CDR3, taken from reference TRBV7-8 and TRBJ2-2): GAGVSQSPRYKVAKRGQDVALRCDPISGHVSLFWYQQALGQGPEFLTYFQNEAQLDKSGLPSDRFFAERPEGSVSTLKIQRTQQEDSAVYLCASSPSSNTGELFFGEGSRLTVL.

The chain combines TRBV20-1 with TRBJ2-7; TRBD1 agrees at 9 bases. Germline lookup yields CDR1 DFQATT and CDR2 SNEGSKA (reference sequence). The CDR3 contains 13 residues. V shed 2 bases and J 7 bases; nucleotides not matched to a gene: 6. CDR3 region: CSARPGQGWEQYF. The CDR3 DNA follows: TGCAGTGCTAGACCCGGACAGGGGTGGGAGCAGTACTTC.

This clonotype occurred a few times. V is TRBV10-2 and J is TRBJ1-6; possibly TRBD1 for D (6 bases). Germline V gives CDR1 WSHSY, CDR2 SAAADI. The CDR3 contains 15 residues. The germline V and J ends were trimmed by 0 bases and 9 bases, with 12 bases remaining between them. The DNA of the CDR3 is TGCGCCAGCAGTGAGTCGGGACAACCGATTTCACCCCTCCACTTT. Its protein product is CASSESGQPISPLHF.

The chain links TRBV14 to TRBJ1-2; D perhaps matches TRBD1 (5 bases). Trimming shortened V by 5 bases and J by 0 bases, and 13 bases separated the two germline ends. The CDR3 totals 15 residues. The germline V gene has CDR1 SGHDN and CDR2 FVKESK. CDR3 in DNA: TGTGCCAGCAGCTGGCAGGGTTCAGCTAACTATGGCTACACCTTC. Protein product: CASSWQGSANYGYTF.

The chain links TRBV6-2 or TRBV6-3 to TRBJ1-5, with TRBD1 as a possible D gene (6 bases). The ends were cut back, 6 bases at V and 3 bases at J, with 15 bases in the middle. CDR3 length: 15 amino acids. Germline V lookup: CDR1 MNHEY, CDR2 SVGEGT. CDR3 residues: CASRKQGAPNQPQHF. The CDR3, as DNA: TGTGCCAGCAGAAAACAGGGTGCCCCCAATCAGCCCCAGCATTTT.

CDR3 in amino acids: CSASGIHNSYEQYF. In DNA form, the CDR3 reads TGCAGTGCTAGCGGAATACACAACTCCTACGAGCAGTACTTC. This chain uses TRBV20-1 with TRBJ2-7; D is unclear. The CDR3 sequence is 14 residues long. Trimming cost V 3 bases and J 0 bases, with 12 bases left between them. In germline, CDR1 is DFQATT, CDR2 SNEGSKA (reference sequence).

This clonotype was recorded a few times. V usage is TRBV11-2 and J usage is TRBJ2-6; 10 nucleotides line up with TRBD1. The germline V gene encodes CDR1 SGHAT and CDR2 FQNNGV. The CDR3 loop spans 19 amino acids. The V segment lost 5 bases and the J segment 1 base; nucleotides outside the gene matches: 11. The CDR3 bases are TGTGCCAGCAGCGCCGGGACAGGGGCTTGGTGGTCTGGGGCCAACGTCCTGACTTTC. Amino acid sequence: CASSAGTGAWWSGANVLTF.

The chain carries TRBV4-3 and TRBJ2-1; possibly TRBD1 or TRBD2 for D (5 bases each). Looked up from germline, CDR1 is LGHNA and CDR2 is YSLEER. This CDR3 spans 13 amino acids. V was clipped by 0 bases and J by 12 bases, with 12 bases between them. The CDR3 spells CASSQESVGGQFF. DNA for the CDR3: TGCGCCAGCAGCCAAGAAAGCGTTGGGGGGCAGTTCTTC.

This clonotype was recorded many times. The V call is TRBV7-8, the J call TRBJ2-6, with D possibly matching TRBD2 (6 bases). CDR1 and CDR2 from the germline V gene are SGHVS and FQNEAQ. V was trimmed by 4 bases and J by 0 bases, leaving 7 bases between them. The CDR3 consists of 15 residues. As DNA, the CDR3 is TGTGCCAGCAGCTGGAGGGGCTCTGGGGCCAACGTCCTGACTTTC. This encodes CASSWRGSGANVLTF.

The chain has TRBV6-2 or TRBV6-3 and TRBJ2-7; 8 bases match TRBD2. J gave up 1 base and V 2 bases, and 7 bases lay outside the gene matches. Germline values: CDR1 MNHEY, CDR2 SVGEGT. CDR3 length equals 16 residues. CDR3 region: CASSYNSGTTSYEQYF. The CDR3 bases are TGTGCCAGCAGTTACAATAGCGGGACTACTTCCTACGAGCAGTACTTC.

There are a few counts of this clonotype. J is TRBJ2-1 and V is TRBV7-2, with D perhaps TRBD2 (6 bases). Germline V gene sequence: CDR1 SGHTA, CDR2 FQGNSA. The CDR3 spans 16 residues. The V end lost 1 base, the J end lost 6 bases, and 16 bases lay between the germline ends. In DNA form, the CDR3 reads TGTGCCAGCAGCTTAGTGTCAGCGGGCCCCCTCAATGAGCAGTTCTTC. Translation: CASSLVSAGPLNEQFF.

The chain is built from TRBV29-1 and TRBJ1-4; D gene unclear. V lost 3 bases and J 3 bases, leaving 5 bases between the germline ends. CDR1 and CDR2 (germline): SQVTM, ANQGSEA. The length of the CDR3 is 12 residues. In nucleotides, the CDR3 is TGCAGCGTTGATGGATCTAATGAAAAACTGTTTTTT. Protein: CSVDGSNEKLFF.

The gene calls are TRBV5-1 and TRBJ2-2; D not certain. V was shortened by 0 bases and J by 7 bases, with 4 bases between the two germline ends. Germline loops: CDR1 SGHRS, CDR2 YFSETQ. This CDR3 comprises 12 residues. The CDR3 DNA sequence: TGCGCCAGCAGCTTGGATGGCGGGGAGCTGTTTTTT. Translated, it gives CASSLDGGELFF.

The table lists this clonotype with a few counts. V is TRBV28 and J is TRBJ2-1; no reliable D call. Trimming removed 6 bases at V and 8 bases at J, with 20 bases between. Germline values: CDR1 MDHEN, CDR2 SYDVKM. The CDR3 runs 15 residues. CDR3 nucleotides: TGTGCCAGCAGCCCTCTGGGCAGGTCAGCCCATGAGCAGTTCTTC. Encoded protein: CASSPLGRSAHEQFF.